This T cell receptor (beta chain) was sequenced in a study of blood T cell repertoires in COVID-19. Turning to the study itself: Sites in the United States, Italy and Spain provided acute and convalescent COVID-19 samples. Sources were T cells, B-cell-depleted T cells, or PBMCs; the material itself was cDNA or gDNA.

Original methodology: Amplifying reference gene primers gave estimates of nucleated cell counts. Repertoires were generated with immunoSEQ multiplex PCR, while TCRdb's copy carries only in-frame clones and drops some. V, J and clone size are taken as reported in that table, and D and trimming were inferred from the DNA itself. The data contain about 210,000 clones, roughly 94% of them singletons. Germline V gene data show CDR1 as SEHNR and CDR2 as FQNEAQ (reference sequence). Trimming removed 3 bases from V and 8 bases from J, with 16 bases in between. This CDR3 is 14 amino acids long. This receptor was obtained from a young man with acute or convalescent COVID-19. J is TRBJ1-2 and V is TRBV7-9; D remains ambiguous. The sequenced material came from peripheral blood. This CDR3 reads CASSFPNSREGYTF. The CDR3 nucleotides are TGTGCCAGCAGCTTCCCCAACTCCCGGGAGGGCTACACCTTC. Filled out from reference TRBV7-9 and TRBJ1-2, the complete variable domain reads DTGVSQNPRHKITKRGQNVTFRCDPISEHNRLYWYRQTLGQGPEFLTYFQNEAQLEKSRLLSDRFSAERPKGSFSTLEIQRTEQGDSAMYLCASSFPNSREGYTFGSGTRLTVV.